Following are 9 T cell receptor beta chains from one sample sequenced in a study of T cell repertoires in cytomegalovirus infection. TCRdb fed the reads into MiXCR, producing one record per CDR3 protein. The data contain about 140,000 distinct CDR3 sequences, around 32% of them singletons. These receptors are not linked to any known antigen. Source: CD8+ T cells from cultured PBMCs, taken from culture after CMV antigen stimulation. Source of these receptors: a human donor in good health (CMV status not recorded). Some clones in this sample may be carry-over from other donors' samples.

The chain joins TRBV5-8 to TRBJ2-7; D possibly corresponds to TRBD1 (6 bases). CDR1 is SGHTS, CDR2 YDEGEE, per germline. Trimming removed 6 bases at V and 3 bases at J, with 13 bases between. CDR3 size: 13 residues. CDR3 in amino acids: CASIQGIVYEQYF. Here the CDR3 DNA reads TGTGCCAGCATCCAGGGGATCGTCTACGAGCAGTACTTC. The variable domain in full, with the rest retrieved from reference TRBV5-8 and TRBJ2-7, is EAGVTQSPTHLIKTRGQQATLRCSPISGHTSVYWYQQALGLGLQFLLWYDEGEERNRGNFPPRFSGRQFPNYSSELNVNALELEDSALYLCASIQGIVYEQYFGPGTRLTVT.

This clonotype was observed a handful of times. V gene TRBV27 combines with J gene TRBJ1-1, with D possibly being TRBD1 (5 bases). This CDR3 has 16 residues. Trimming stripped 4 bases from V and 0 bases from J, with 15 bases between. CDR1 is MNHEY, CDR2 SMNVEV, per germline (reference sequence). Here the CDR3 reads CASSSARGGVNTEAFF. The CDR3 DNA reads TGTGCCAGCAGTTCCGCCCGGGGGGGGGTGAACACTGAAGCTTTCTTT.

The rearrangement links TRBV28 to TRBJ2-3; D is possibly TRBD1 (6 bases). CDR3 length: 16 residues. CDR1 is MDHEN and CDR2 is SYDVKM in the germline V gene. V lost 5 bases, J lost 2 bases, and 17 bases lay in between. CDR3: CASSKPGRGITDTQYF. The CDR3 DNA reads as TGTGCCAGCAGTAAACCCGGAAGGGGGATCACAGATACGCAGTATTTT.

This clonotype occurred a few times. The rearrangement joins TRBV29-1 to TRBJ2-2; 9 bases line up with TRBD2. Germline V gene lookup returns CDR1 SQVTM and CDR2 ANQGSEA. V dropped 3 bases and J dropped 2; count of bases not matched to a gene: 10. This CDR3 is 17 amino acids long. CDR3 in DNA: TGCAGCGTTGACGGCTTCGGCGGGGGGGCCAACACCGGGGAGCTGTTTTTT. As protein: CSVDGFGGGANTGELFF.

This clonotype was counted a few times. V and J are TRBV19 and TRBJ2-7, with D hard to call. The CDR3 has 13 residues. In germline, CDR1 is LNHDA, CDR2 SQIVND (reference sequence). V was cut by 9 bases and J by 3 bases, with 15 bases left in between. CDR3 sequence (DNA): TGTGCCAGCAGTTTTGGTCAGTTCTACGAGCAGTACTTC. It yields the protein CASSFGQFYEQYF.

J is TRBJ2-2 and V is TRBV10-2; no definite D call. The CDR3 contains 15 residues. CDR1 and CDR2 (germline): WSHSY, SAAADI. Trimming pared 7 bases from V and 0 bases from J, leaving 12 bases between. Written as DNA, the CDR3 is TGCGCCAGCACTCACGGGCAGACGAACACCGGGGAGCTGTTTTTT. Residues: CASTHGQTNTGELFF.

This clonotype showed up many times. The J gene is TRBJ2-1, the V gene TRBV7-2, with 11 positions matching TRBD2. The CDR3 is 14 residues long. Trimming removed 0 bases from V and 9 bases from J; junction bases left unmatched: 1. The germline V gene encodes CDR1 SGHTA and CDR2 FQGNSA. The CDR3 is CASSLALAGGEQFF. CDR3 nucleotide sequence: TGTGCCAGCAGCTTAGCGCTAGCGGGGGGTGAGCAGTTCTTC.

The chain carries TRBV29-1 and TRBJ1-1; the D gene is possibly TRBD1 (6 bases). The CDR3 totals 11 residues. V was cut by 2 bases and J by 5 bases, with 6 bases left in between. CDR1 is SQVTM, CDR2 ANQGSEA, per germline. CDR3 sequence reads: CSVETGTEAFF. The CDR3 DNA reads TGCAGCGTTGAAACAGGGACTGAAGCTTTCTTT.

The chain carries TRBV25-1 and TRBJ1-2; perhaps TRBD1 as D (5 bases). Trimming left V 4 bases short and J 4 bases short, with 16 bases between. Germline V gene sequence: CDR1 MGHDK, CDR2 SYGVNS. The CDR3 has 15 residues. The CDR3: CASSVDSQPLYGYTF. CDR3 coding DNA: TGTGCCAGCAGTGTCGACAGCCAACCCCTCTATGGCTACACCTTC.